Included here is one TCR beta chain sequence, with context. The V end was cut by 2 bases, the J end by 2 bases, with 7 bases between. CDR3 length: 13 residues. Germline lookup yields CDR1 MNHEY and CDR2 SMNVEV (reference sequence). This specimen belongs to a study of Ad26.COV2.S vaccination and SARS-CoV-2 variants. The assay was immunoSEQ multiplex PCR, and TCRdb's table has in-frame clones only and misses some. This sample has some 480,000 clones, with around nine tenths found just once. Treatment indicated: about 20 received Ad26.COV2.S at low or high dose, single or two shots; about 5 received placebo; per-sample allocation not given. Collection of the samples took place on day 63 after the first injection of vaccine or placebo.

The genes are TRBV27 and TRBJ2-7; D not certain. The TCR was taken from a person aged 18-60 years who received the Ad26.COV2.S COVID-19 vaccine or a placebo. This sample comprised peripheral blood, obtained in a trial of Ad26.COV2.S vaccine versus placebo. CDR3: CASSLVYPYEQYF. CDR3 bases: TGTGCCAGCAGTTTAGTATACCCCTACGAGCAGTACTTC.